The 8 T cell receptor beta chains presented below share a single source sample, sequenced in a study of cytomegalovirus exposure and HLA in healthy donors (TCRdb year 2017). The library was prepared using the immunoSEQ multiplex PCR assay. For the multiplex PCR, a mixture combining 60 forward primers for TCR Vbeta segments and 13 reverse primers for TCR Jbeta segments was used. The table was pulled from immuneACCESS by TCRdb, which kept in-frame rearrangements only. Such tables lose some clones; where checked, under half of the loss comes from unresolved V genes, and the rest has no known cause. This sample is represented by approximately 110,000 clones; 75% to 90% of them were singletons. The top ten constitute 6.5% to 8.5% of the sample. Sample: PBMCs. The receptor set was obtained from a man in his thirties or forties in good health and CMV-seropositive.

This clone has just one count. This chain connects TRBV6-1 to TRBJ1-2; TRBD1 aligns across 7 bases. Germline CDR1 reads MNHNS; CDR2 reads SASEGT. The CDR3 has 14 residues. Trimming took 10 bases from V and 3 from J; bases not matched to a gene: 11. The CDR3 spells CATQSPTGDYGYTF. The CDR3 bases are TGTGCCACCCAGAGCCCTACAGGGGACTATGGCTACACCTTC.

The rearrangement uses TRBV6-5 and TRBJ1-5; tentative D call: TRBD1 (6 bases). V was cut by 4 bases and J by 4 bases, with 8 bases left in between. This CDR3 has 13 residues. Germline V gene sequence: CDR1 MNHEY, CDR2 SVGAGI. DNA for the CDR3: TGTGCCAGCAGTTTCCAGGGGAATCAGCCCCAGCATTTT. Its translation is CASSFQGNQPQHF.

This sequence joins TRBV5-1 and TRBJ2-1; perhaps TRBD2 as D (6 bases). Germline V lookup: CDR1 SGHRS, CDR2 YFSETQ. The CDR3 spans 16 residues. V lost 0 bases and J lost 0, with 10 bases in between. Here the CDR3 DNA reads TGCGCCAGCAGCTTGGCTGGCGGGAACTCCTACAATGAGCAGTTCTTC. Protein product: CASSLAGGNSYNEQFF.

This clone showed up just once. The rearrangement uses TRBV4-2 and TRBJ2-7; 9 bases are shared with TRBD2. Germline V gene lookup returns CDR1 LGHNA and CDR2 YNFKEQ. The CDR3 is 15 residues long. The ends lost 0 bases at V and 4 bases at J; junction bases unmatched: 4. CDR3 DNA: TGTGCCAGCAGCCAAGATCAGGCGGGGGGGTACGAGCAGTACTTC. It encodes CASSQDQAGGYEQYF.

The V and J genes are TRBV27 and TRBJ2-7; 7 nucleotides match TRBD1. With V trimmed by 5 bases and J by 2 bases, 9 bases remained unmatched. Germline V gene lookup returns CDR1 MNHEY and CDR2 SMNVEV (reference sequence). The CDR3 contains 15 residues. The CDR3 here is CASSRGRGLAYEQYF. For the CDR3, the DNA is TGTGCCAGCAGTCGGGGTAGGGGGCTAGCCTACGAGCAGTACTTC.

The J gene is TRBJ2-2, the V gene TRBV4-2; D remains ambiguous. CDR1 is LGHNA, CDR2 YNFKEQ, per germline. Trimming removed 0 bases at V and 4 bases at J, with 9 bases between. CDR3 length: 15 residues. CDR3 in amino acids: CASSQETLSTGELFF. The CDR3 DNA is TGTGCCAGCAGCCAAGAGACTCTGAGCACCGGGGAGCTGTTTTTT.

CDR3 sequence (DNA): TGTGCCAGCAGCTTAGCGACTAGCTGGTCCTACGAGCAGTACTTC. Translation gives CASSLATSWSYEQYF. The J gene is TRBJ2-7, the V gene TRBV7-2, with 7 bases aligning to TRBD2. V lost 0 bases and J lost 1; bases outside the gene matches: 3. The CDR3 contains 15 residues. Germline V lookup: CDR1 SGHTA, CDR2 FQGNSA.

V usage is TRBV4-1 and J usage is TRBJ1-2; D remains ambiguous. The ends were cut back, 0 bases at V and 4 bases at J, with 9 bases in the middle. CDR1 MGHRA and CDR2 YSYEKL come from the germline V gene. The length of the CDR3 is 14 residues. This chain's CDR3 is CASSQEKESYGYTF. The CDR3, as DNA: TGCGCCAGCAGCCAAGAGAAAGAGTCCTATGGCTACACCTTC.